The 20 T cell receptor beta chains below were found in one sample sequenced in a study of T-cell memory formation after mild COVID-19 (dated by TCRdb to about 2021). Receptors were amplified or captured by 5' RACE. For sequencing, an Illumina NovaSeq 6000 was employed. The raw public data were reprocessed by TCRdb itself: fastp quality trimming at Q25, MiXCR clonotype calling, in-frame beta chains only. Each CDR3 protein appears once, grouped with its most common genes and DNA. The sample includes approximately 440,000 distinct CDR3 sequences, with about 19% observed a single time. In total, the top ten clones hold 7.5% to 9.5% of the sample. The sample was PBMCs or a T cell subset sorted from them (not recorded which). These receptors were obtained from an adult woman who had mild COVID-19 (a few samples of this study predate the infection). The sample titles of this study are shuffled in the database, so cell type and time point are left out; the donor was told from shared clones.

This clonotype was found a few times. This chain uses TRBV7-2 with TRBJ2-7; 8 nucleotides match TRBD2. V shed 5 bases and J 3 bases; nucleotides not matched to a gene: 6. CDR1 and CDR2 from the germline V gene are SGHTA and FQGNSA. CDR3 size: 14 residues. DNA for the CDR3: TGTGCCAGCAGCCCCTCGGGGGGGGGCTACGAGCAGTACTTC. It encodes CASSPSGGGYEQYF.

This clonotype was detected only once. The chain joins TRBV27 to TRBJ1-1; 7 nucleotides agree with TRBD1. The CDR3 consists of 13 residues. Germline trimming cut 7 bases from V and 10 bases from J; bases unmatched to any gene: 12. Looked up from germline, CDR1 is MNHEY and CDR2 is SMNVEV (reference sequence). CDR3 protein: CASTPFRGQVAFF. The CDR3 nucleotides are TGTGCCAGCACCCCATTTAGGGGGCAGGTAGCTTTCTTT.

The J gene is TRBJ2-5, the V gene TRBV29-1, with 11 bases lining up with TRBD2. The CDR3 extends over 12 amino acids. Germline V CDR1 and CDR2: SQVTM, ANQGSEA. The CDR3 DNA is TGCAGTAGCGGGAGGGCACGGGAGACCCAGTACTTC. Its translation is CSSGRARETQYF.

This clonotype was seen repeatedly, ten times or more. The gene calls are TRBV7-6 and TRBJ2-5; TRBD2 matches at 10 bases. Germline values: CDR1 SGHVS, CDR2 FNYEAQ. The V gene end was trimmed by 1 base and the J gene end by 5 bases; junction bases not matched to a gene: 7. This CDR3 has 16 residues. CDR3 sequence reads: CASSLVPAGGSETQYF. CDR3 coding DNA: TGTGCCAGCAGCTTAGTCCCAGCGGGGGGGTCGGAGACCCAGTACTTC. Supplemented by reference TRBV7-6 and TRBJ2-5, the full variable domain reads GAGVSQSPRYKVTKRGQDVALRCDPISGHVSLYWYRQALGQGPEFLTYFNYEAQQDKSGLPNDRFSAERPEGSISTLTIQRTEQRDSAMYRCASSLVPAGGSETQYFGPGTRLLVL.

This chain connects TRBV6-5 to TRBJ1-1; D might be TRBD1 (6 bases). V was cut by 2 bases and J by 9 bases, with 13 bases left in between. The CDR3 is 13 residues long. The germline V gene has CDR1 MNHEY and CDR2 SVGAGI. CDR3 amino acids: CASSYDGQGQAFF. CDR3 in DNA: TGTGCCAGCAGTTACGACGGGCAGGGGCAAGCTTTCTTT.

The gene calls are TRBV2 and TRBJ1-5, with D perhaps TRBD1 (5 bases). The V end was cut by 5 bases, the J end by 7 bases, with 15 bases between. The CDR3 totals 14 residues. Germline CDR1 reads SNHLY; CDR2 reads FYNNEI. Here the CDR3 DNA reads TGTGCCAGCAGTACCGGGACGTCAGGGCAGCCCCAGCATTTT. This codes for CASSTGTSGQPQHF. The full variable domain, its missing parts supplied by reference TRBV2 and TRBJ1-5, is EPEVTQTPSHQVTQMGQEVILRCVPISNHLYFYWYRQILGQKVEFLVSFYNNEISEKSEIFDDQFSVERPDGSNFTLKIRSTKLEDSAMYFCASSTGTSGQPQHFGDGTRLSIL.

This clonotype occurred a few times. The V gene is TRBV10-3, the J gene TRBJ2-7, with D tentatively TRBD1 (5 bases). Germline CDR1 and CDR2: ENHRY and SYGVKD. The CDR3 runs 15 residues. Trimming took 2 bases from V and 0 from J, leaving 11 bases between them. The CDR3: CAISETRTPSYEQYF. The CDR3 DNA is TGTGCCATCAGTGAGACCCGGACACCCTCCTACGAGCAGTACTTC.

The chain recombines TRBV30 with TRBJ1-6; no clear D gene. V lost 5 bases and J lost 3, with 17 bases in between. Looked up from germline, CDR1 is GTSNPN and CDR2 is SVGIG (reference sequence). The CDR3 sequence is 16 residues long. Here the CDR3 reads CAWRPWSAYYNSPLHF. The DNA for the CDR3 is TGTGCCTGGCGCCCGTGGTCAGCCTACTATAATTCACCCCTCCACTTT.

This clonotype was counted between two and nine times. V and J are TRBV12-3 or TRBV12-4 and TRBJ1-2; D is perhaps TRBD1 (6 bases). Trimming shortened V by 3 bases and J by 1 base, and 18 bases separated the two germline ends. The CDR3 runs to 17 residues. CDR3 amino acids: CASSFLGPDRRNYGYTF. Written as DNA, the CDR3 is TGTGCCAGCAGTTTCCTCGGGCCCGACAGGCGTAACTATGGCTACACCTTC.

As concerns this clonotype: A much larger clonotype is one base distant, so this may be a read error. This chain uses TRBV6-2 or TRBV6-3 with TRBJ2-7, with 11 bases fitting TRBD1. This CDR3 is built from 15 residues. V lost 0 bases, J lost 3 bases, and 1 base stayed unmatched. The V gene's germline CDR1 is MNHEY and CDR2 SVGEGT. DNA of the CDR3: TGTGCCAGCAGTTACTCCGGGACAGGGGGCTACGAGCAGTACTTC. Protein: CASSYSGTGGYEQYF.

The CDR3, as DNA: TGTGCCAGCATGACAGGGGGCGGAAATTCACCCCTCCACTTT. It yields the protein CASMTGGGNSPLHF. The gene calls are TRBV5-5 and TRBJ1-6, with TRBD1 matching over 10 bases. The CDR3 extends over 14 amino acids. Per the germline V gene, CDR1 is SGHKS and CDR2 is YYEKEE (reference sequence). With V trimmed by 6 bases and J by 7 bases, 4 bases remained unmatched.

The V call is TRBV3-1, the J call TRBJ2-1; 12 bases align to TRBD2. The ends lost 4 bases at V and 7 bases at J; junction bases unmatched: 8. This CDR3 region has 16 residues. CDR1 is LGHDT and CDR2 is YNNKEL in the germline V gene (reference sequence). In DNA, the CDR3 is TGTGCCAGCAGCCCCTCAAAGACTAGCGGGGGTAATGAGCAGTTCTTC. It codes for CASSPSKTSGGNEQFF.

This clonotype was picked up a small number of times. The rearrangement joins TRBV7-8 to TRBJ2-1, with D possibly being TRBD1 (5 bases). This CDR3 region has 12 residues. Germline-derived CDR1 and CDR2 are SGHVS and FQNEAQ. Deletions cut 6 bases from V and 6 bases from J, with 9 bases between. CDR3 nucleotides: TGTGCCAGCAGTTACCAGGGCAATGAGCAGTTCTTC. Translation: CASSYQGNEQFF.

V usage is TRBV2 and J usage is TRBJ1-4; D unresolved. Germline CDR1 reads SNHLY; CDR2 reads FYNNEI. The CDR3 totals 13 residues. Trimming took off 5 bases at V and 5 bases at J, with 9 bases between the two ends. This chain's CDR3 is CASSQQGNEKLFF. Written as DNA, the CDR3 is TGTGCCAGCAGTCAGCAAGGGAATGAAAAACTGTTTTTT.

The chain is built from TRBV6-1 and TRBJ2-1, with 13 bases identical to TRBD2. In germline, CDR1 is MNHNS, CDR2 SASEGT. V gave up 5 bases and J gave up 8 bases; unmatched junction bases: 6. There are 15 residues in the CDR3. The CDR3 DNA sequence: TGTGCCAGCAGTCAAACTAGCGGGGGGGCCCATGAGCAGTTCTTC. Translating gives CASSQTSGGAHEQFF.

J is TRBJ2-5 and V is TRBV9; 13 positions match TRBD2. The ends lost 2 bases at V and 5 bases at J; junction bases unmatched: 6. The CDR3 is made up of 16 amino acids. The germline gives CDR1 SGDLS, CDR2 YYNGEE. The CDR3, as DNA: TGTGCCAGCAGCGTCACTAGCGGGGGGGCCTTTGAGACCCAGTACTTC. It is translated as CASSVTSGGAFETQYF.

This clonotype was counted between two and nine times. V and J are TRBV4-3 and TRBJ1-2; D uncertain. CDR1 LGHNA and CDR2 YSLEER come from the germline V gene. The CDR3 length is 14 residues. V was trimmed by 0 bases and J by 4 bases, leaving 9 bases between them. The CDR3: CASSQDEGIYGYTF. CDR3 bases: TGCGCCAGCAGCCAAGATGAAGGGATCTATGGCTACACCTTC.

V and J are TRBV3-1 and TRBJ1-1; no firm D call. The CDR3 totals 15 residues. Trimming shortened V by 0 bases and J by 2 bases, and 10 bases separated the two germline ends. CDR1 is LGHDT, CDR2 YNNKEL, per germline (reference sequence). The CDR3: CASSQETRLNTEAFF. In DNA, the CDR3 is TGTGCCAGCAGCCAAGAAACGCGGTTAAACACTGAAGCTTTCTTT.

The CDR3 region has the DNA TGTGCCAGCAGTGCCCACGGAGACCTGGGCTATGGCTACACCTTC. Translating it yields CASSAHGDLGYGYTF. The chain uses TRBV6-4 and TRBJ1-2, with D unclear. This CDR3 is 15 amino acids long. Between the trimmed V and J ends, which lost 4 bases and 4 bases, there was a span of 16 bases. Germline V gene sequence: CDR1 MRHNA, CDR2 SNTAGT.

V is TRBV10-3 and J is TRBJ1-2; D is undetermined. Trimming shortened V by 3 bases and J by 0 bases, and 11 bases separated the two germline ends. CDR3 size: 15 residues. Germline lookup yields CDR1 ENHRY and CDR2 SYGVKD. The CDR3 coding sequence is TGTGCCATCAGTGATGGAACCGCAGCTAACTATGGCTACACCTTC. The encoded protein is CAISDGTAANYGYTF.